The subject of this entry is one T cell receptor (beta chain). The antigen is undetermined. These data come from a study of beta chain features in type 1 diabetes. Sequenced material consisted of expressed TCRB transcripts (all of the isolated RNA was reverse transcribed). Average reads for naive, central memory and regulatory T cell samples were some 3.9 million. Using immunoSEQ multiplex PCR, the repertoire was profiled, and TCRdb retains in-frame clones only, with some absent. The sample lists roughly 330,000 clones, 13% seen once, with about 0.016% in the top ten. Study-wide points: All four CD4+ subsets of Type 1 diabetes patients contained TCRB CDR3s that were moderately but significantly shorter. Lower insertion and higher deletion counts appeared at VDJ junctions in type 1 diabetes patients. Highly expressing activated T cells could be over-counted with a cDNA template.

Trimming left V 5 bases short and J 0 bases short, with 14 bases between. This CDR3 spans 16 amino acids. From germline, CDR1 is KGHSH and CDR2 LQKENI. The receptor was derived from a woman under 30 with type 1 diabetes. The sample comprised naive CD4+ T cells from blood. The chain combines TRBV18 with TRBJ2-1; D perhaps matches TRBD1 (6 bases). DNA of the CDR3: TGTGCCAGCTCATCTCGACAGGAGAGCTCCTACAATGAGCAGTTCTTC. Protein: CASSSRQESSYNEQFF.